Detailed here is one TCR beta chain. Each sample's TCRB immunosequencing used five hundred nanograms of biopsy DNA. Using immunoSEQ multiplex PCR, the repertoire was profiled, and TCRdb retains in-frame clones only, with some absent. The sample has 16,000 or so clones, around three quarters seen once. The sample belongs to a study of T cell repertoires in ileal Crohn's disease. Study-level information: At surgery, around 40% of patients smoked, with median disease duration around 8 years. Every patient was operated on for stricturing (roughly 61%) or penetrating (approximately 40%) complications.

Adults with ileal or ileocolonic Crohn's disease and an indication for resection were eligible. This TCR was sampled from an adult with Crohn's disease. Source material: ileal tissue.

CDR3: CASSPTGVSSYNEQFF. CDR3 sequence (DNA): TGCGCCAGCAGCCCAACCGGTGTTAGCTCCTACAATGAGCAGTTCTTC. The gene calls are TRBV4-1 and TRBJ2-1; no reliable D call. The CDR3 runs to 16 residues. Trimming left V 4 bases short and J 0 bases short, with 13 bases between. Germline V lookup: CDR1 MGHRA, CDR2 YSYEKL.